This T cell receptor (beta chain) was obtained from a study of Graves' ophthalmopathy and Graves' hyperthyroidism. Study at large: Cases classed as stable hyperthyroidism had no ophthalmopathy within 18 months of follow-up.

With respect to this clonotype: Its target is not known. It is unclear where the CDR3 begins or ends on the DNA, so no DNA is shown, and the CDR3 is as TCRdb lists it.

Ages of hyperthyroidism patients ran from 18 to 65, and their diagnoses were new, under 2 months' duration. Findings and caveats of the study: Among thyroid clonotypes expanded above 0.001 frequency, most also appeared in blood. For separating ophthalmopathy from stable hyperthyroidism, a 13-signature model gave roughly 90% sensitivity and about 82% specificity.

RNA transcripts served as template for amplifying TCR beta CDR3 sequences. RT-PCR in the first round used HTBI primers; a second-round multiplex PCR followed. TCRdb fed the multiplex PCR reads into MiXCR, producing one record per CDR3 protein. The sample records about 1.2 million distinct CDR3 sequences, about 38% being singletons. Germline CDR1 MGHDK, CDR2 SYGVNS. The length of the CDR3 is 15 amino acids, counting both ends. The source is an adult man with Graves' hyperthyroidism. The sequencing sample was made of peripheral blood or thyroid tissue (not recorded which). V gene TRBV25-1 combines with J gene TRBJ1-1; TRBD1 is the table's D call and was not checked against the DNA. Here the CDR3 reads CACSARWDRDTEAFF.